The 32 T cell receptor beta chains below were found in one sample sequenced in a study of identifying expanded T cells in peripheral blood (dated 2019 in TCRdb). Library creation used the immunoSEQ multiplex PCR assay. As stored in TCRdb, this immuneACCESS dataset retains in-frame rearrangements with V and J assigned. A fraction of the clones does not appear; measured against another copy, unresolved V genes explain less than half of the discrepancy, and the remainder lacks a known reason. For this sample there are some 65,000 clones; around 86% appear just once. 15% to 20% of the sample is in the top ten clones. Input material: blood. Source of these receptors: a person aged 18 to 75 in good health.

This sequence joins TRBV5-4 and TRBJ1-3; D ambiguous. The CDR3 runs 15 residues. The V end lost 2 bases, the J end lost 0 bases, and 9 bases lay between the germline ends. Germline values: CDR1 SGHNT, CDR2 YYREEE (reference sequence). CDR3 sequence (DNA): TGTGCCAGCAGCTTAGGTGGAAGCTCTGGAAACACCATATATTTT. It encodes CASSLGGSSGNTIYF.

CDR3 sequence reads: CASSYSSPGAGYGYTF. CDR3 bases: TGTGCCAGCAGTTACTCGTCCCCGGGGGCCGGCTATGGCTACACCTTC. The chain employs TRBV6-6 and TRBJ1-2; D may be TRBD1 (6 bases). Germline CDR1 and CDR2: MNHNY and SVGAGI (reference sequence). CDR3 length: 16 amino acids. Trimming took 0 bases from V and 4 from J, leaving 15 bases between them.

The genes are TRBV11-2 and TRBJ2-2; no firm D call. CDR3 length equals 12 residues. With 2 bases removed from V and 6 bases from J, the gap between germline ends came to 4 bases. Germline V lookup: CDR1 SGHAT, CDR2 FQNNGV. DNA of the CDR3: TGTGCCAGCAGCTTACCGCCCGGGGAGCTGTTTTTT. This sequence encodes CASSLPPGELFF.

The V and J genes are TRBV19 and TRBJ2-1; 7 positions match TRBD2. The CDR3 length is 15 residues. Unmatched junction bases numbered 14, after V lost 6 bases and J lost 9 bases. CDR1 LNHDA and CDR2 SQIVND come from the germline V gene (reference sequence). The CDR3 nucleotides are TGTGCCAGTAGCGGTCGGACCAGCGGGAAATCTGAGCAGTTCTTC. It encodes CASSGRTSGKSEQFF. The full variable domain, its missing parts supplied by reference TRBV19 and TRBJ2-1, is DGGITQSPKYLFRKEGQNVTLSCEQNLNHDAMYWYRQDPGQGLRLIYYSQIVNDFQKGDIAEGYSVSREKKESFPLTVTSAQKNPTAFYLCASSGRTSGKSEQFFGPGTRLTVL.

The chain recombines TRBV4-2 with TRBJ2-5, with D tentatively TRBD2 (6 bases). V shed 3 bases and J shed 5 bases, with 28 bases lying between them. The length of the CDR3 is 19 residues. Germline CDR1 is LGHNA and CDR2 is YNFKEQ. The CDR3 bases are TGTGCCAGCAGCCAGGGGATTGGAGCTAGCGATAGGGCGGGGGAGACCCAGTACTTC. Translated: CASSQGIGASDRAGETQYF.

CDR3 in DNA: TGTGCCAGCAGCCCGAGGGGGCGACTAGCGGCCTTGGATGAGCAGTTCTTC. It translates to CASSPRGRLAALDEQFF. The V call is TRBV11-2, the J call TRBJ2-1; TRBD2 matches 9 bases. V lost 5 bases and J lost 8; bases outside the gene matches: 16. The V gene's germline CDR1 is SGHAT and CDR2 FQNNGV. The CDR3 is made up of 17 amino acids.

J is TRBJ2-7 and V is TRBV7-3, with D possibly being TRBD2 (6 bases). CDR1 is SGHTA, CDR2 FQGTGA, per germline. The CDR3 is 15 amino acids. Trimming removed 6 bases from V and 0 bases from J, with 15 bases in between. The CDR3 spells CASSGGTLTSYEQYF. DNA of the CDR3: TGTGCCAGCAGTGGGGGGACCCTTACCTCCTACGAGCAGTACTTC.

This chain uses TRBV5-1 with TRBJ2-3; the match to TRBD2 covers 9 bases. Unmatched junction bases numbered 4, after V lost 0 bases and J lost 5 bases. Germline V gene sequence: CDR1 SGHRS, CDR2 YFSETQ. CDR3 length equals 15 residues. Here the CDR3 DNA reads TGCGCCAGCAGCTTGGATCCTAGCGGGGAAGATACGCAGTATTTT. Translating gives CASSLDPSGEDTQYF. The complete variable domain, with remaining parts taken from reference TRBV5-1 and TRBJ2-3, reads KAGVTQTPRYLIKTRGQQVTLSCSPISGHRSVSWYQQTPGQGLQFLFEYFSETQRNKGNFPGRFSGRQFSNSRSEMNVSTLELGDSALYLCASSLDPSGEDTQYFGPGTRLTVL.

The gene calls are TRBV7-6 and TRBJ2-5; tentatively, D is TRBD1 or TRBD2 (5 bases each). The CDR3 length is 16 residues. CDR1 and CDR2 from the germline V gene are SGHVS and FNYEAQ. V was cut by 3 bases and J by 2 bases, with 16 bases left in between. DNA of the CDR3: TGTGCCAGCAGCTTTGACTGGGGACCCGAACAAGAGACCCAGTACTTC. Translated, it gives CASSFDWGPEQETQYF.

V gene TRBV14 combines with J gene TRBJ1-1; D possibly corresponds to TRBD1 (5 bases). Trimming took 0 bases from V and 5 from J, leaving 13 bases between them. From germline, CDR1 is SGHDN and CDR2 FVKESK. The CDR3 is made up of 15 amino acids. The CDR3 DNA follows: TGTGCCAGCAGCCAAGATCCCCAGGGAAAAACTGAAGCTTTCTTT. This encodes CASSQDPQGKTEAFF.

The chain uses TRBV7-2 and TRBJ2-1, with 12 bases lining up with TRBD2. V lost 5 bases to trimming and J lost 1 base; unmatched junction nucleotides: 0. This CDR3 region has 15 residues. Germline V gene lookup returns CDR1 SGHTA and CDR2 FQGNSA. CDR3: CASSGLAGSYNEQFF. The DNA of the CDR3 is TGTGCCAGCAGCGGACTAGCGGGATCCTACAATGAGCAGTTCTTC.

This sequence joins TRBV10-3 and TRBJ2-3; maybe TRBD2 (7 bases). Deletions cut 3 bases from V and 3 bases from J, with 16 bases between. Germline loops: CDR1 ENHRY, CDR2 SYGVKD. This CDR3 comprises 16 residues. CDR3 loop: CAISEGGGGRTDTQYF. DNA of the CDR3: TGTGCCATCAGTGAAGGAGGGGGGGGGAGGACAGATACGCAGTATTTT.

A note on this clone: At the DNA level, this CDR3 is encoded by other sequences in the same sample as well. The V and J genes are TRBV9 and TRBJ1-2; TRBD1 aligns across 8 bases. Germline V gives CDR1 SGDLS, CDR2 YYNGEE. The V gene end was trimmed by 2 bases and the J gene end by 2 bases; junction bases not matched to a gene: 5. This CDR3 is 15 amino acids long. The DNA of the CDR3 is TGTGCCAGCAGCGTCGGACAGGGAACAAACTATGGCTACACCTTC. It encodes CASSVGQGTNYGYTF.

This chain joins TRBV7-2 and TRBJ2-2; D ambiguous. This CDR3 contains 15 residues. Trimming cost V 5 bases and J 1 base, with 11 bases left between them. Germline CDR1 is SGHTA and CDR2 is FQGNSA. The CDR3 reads CASSQTGLNTGELFF. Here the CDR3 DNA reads TGTGCCAGCAGCCAGACTGGCCTGAACACCGGGGAGCTGTTTTTT.

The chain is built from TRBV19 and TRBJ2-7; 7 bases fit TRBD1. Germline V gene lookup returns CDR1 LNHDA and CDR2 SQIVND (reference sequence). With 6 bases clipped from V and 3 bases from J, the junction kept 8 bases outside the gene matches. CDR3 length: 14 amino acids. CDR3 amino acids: CASRRGQGDYEQYF. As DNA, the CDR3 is TGTGCCAGTAGGAGGGGGCAGGGGGACTACGAGCAGTACTTC.

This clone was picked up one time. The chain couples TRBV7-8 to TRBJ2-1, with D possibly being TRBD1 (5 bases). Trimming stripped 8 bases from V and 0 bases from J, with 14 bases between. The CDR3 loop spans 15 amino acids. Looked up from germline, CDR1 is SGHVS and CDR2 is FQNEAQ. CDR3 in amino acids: CASSRQSNSYNEQFF. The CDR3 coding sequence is TGTGCCAGCTCTCGACAGAGCAACTCCTACAATGAGCAGTTCTTC.

DNA of the CDR3: TGTGCCAGCAGCACAGGACTTAGGGTGGACTATGGCTACACCTTC. As protein: CASSTGLRVDYGYTF. J is TRBJ1-2 and V is TRBV5-5; tentatively, D is TRBD1 (5 bases). Trimming pared 4 bases from V and 3 bases from J, leaving 16 bases between. Germline V lookup: CDR1 SGHKS, CDR2 YYEKEE (reference sequence). The CDR3 has 15 residues.

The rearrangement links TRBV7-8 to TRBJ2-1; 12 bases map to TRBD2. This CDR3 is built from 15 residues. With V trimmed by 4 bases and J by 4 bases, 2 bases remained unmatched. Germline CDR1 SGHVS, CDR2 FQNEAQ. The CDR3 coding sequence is TGTGCCAGCAGCTCTAGCGGGGGGGGTTACAATGAGCAGTTCTTC. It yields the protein CASSSSGGGYNEQFF.

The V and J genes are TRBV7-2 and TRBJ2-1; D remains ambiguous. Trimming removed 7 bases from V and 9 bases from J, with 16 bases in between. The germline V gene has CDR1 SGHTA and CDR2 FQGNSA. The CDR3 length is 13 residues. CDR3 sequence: CASNTFKYSEQFF. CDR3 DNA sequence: TGTGCCAGCAATACTTTTAAGTATTCTGAGCAGTTCTTC.

Here the CDR3 DNA reads TGTGCCAGCAGTTCCCGACAGGGTTTCTCTGGAAACACCATATATTTT. Its protein is CASSSRQGFSGNTIYF. The genes are TRBV6-5 and TRBJ1-3; 7 bases match TRBD1. Germline lookup yields CDR1 MNHEY and CDR2 SVGAGI. V was pared by 4 bases and J by 0 bases, with 6 bases of the junction left unmatched. The CDR3 sequence is 16 residues long.

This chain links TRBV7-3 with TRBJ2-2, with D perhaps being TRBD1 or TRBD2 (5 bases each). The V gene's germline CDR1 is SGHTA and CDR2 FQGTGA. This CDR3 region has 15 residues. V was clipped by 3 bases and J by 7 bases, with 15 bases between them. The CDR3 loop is CASSFNGAVGGELFF. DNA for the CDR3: TGTGCCAGCAGCTTTAACGGGGCTGTCGGCGGGGAGCTGTTTTTT.

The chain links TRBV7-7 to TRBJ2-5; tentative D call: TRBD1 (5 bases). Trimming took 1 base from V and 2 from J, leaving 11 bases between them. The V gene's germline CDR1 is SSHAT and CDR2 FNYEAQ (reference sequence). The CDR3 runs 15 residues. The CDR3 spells CASSLDSAGQETQYF. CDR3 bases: TGTGCCAGCAGCTTAGATTCGGCAGGGCAAGAGACCCAGTACTTC.

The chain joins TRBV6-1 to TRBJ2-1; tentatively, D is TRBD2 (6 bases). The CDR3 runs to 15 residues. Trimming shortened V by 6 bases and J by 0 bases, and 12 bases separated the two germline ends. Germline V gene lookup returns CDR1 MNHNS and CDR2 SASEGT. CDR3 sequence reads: CASSQSGFSYNEQFF. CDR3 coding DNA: TGTGCCAGCAGCCAGAGCGGGTTCTCCTACAATGAGCAGTTCTTC.

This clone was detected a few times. The CDR3 DNA follows: TGTGCCAGCAGCCCGGGGCCGCTGAACACTGAAGCTTTCTTT. Protein sequence: CASSPGPLNTEAFF. This sequence joins TRBV28 and TRBJ1-1; tentatively, D is TRBD1 (5 bases). CDR1 MDHEN and CDR2 SYDVKM come from the germline V gene. CDR3 length: 14 residues. The germline V and J ends were trimmed by 6 bases and 0 bases, with 11 bases remaining between them.

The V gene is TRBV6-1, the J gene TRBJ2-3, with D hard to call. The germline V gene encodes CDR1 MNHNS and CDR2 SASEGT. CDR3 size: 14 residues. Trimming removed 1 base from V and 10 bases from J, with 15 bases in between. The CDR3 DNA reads TGTGCCAGCAGTGAAGGGACCCCCCGGGCGGCGCAGTATTTT. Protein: CASSEGTPRAAQYF.

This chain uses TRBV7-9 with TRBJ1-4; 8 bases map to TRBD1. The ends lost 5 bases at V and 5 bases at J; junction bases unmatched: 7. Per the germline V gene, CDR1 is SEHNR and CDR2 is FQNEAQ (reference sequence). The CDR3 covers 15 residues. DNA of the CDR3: TGTGCCAGCAGCCCCGGACAGGGCCGAAATGAAAAACTGTTTTTT. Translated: CASSPGQGRNEKLFF.

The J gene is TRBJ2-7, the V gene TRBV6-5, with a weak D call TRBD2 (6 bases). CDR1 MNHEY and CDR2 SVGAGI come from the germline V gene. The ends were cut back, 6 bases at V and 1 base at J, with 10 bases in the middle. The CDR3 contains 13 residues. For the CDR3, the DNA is TGTGCCAGCAGCCAACTAGCATCCTACGAGCAGTACTTC. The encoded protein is CASSQLASYEQYF.

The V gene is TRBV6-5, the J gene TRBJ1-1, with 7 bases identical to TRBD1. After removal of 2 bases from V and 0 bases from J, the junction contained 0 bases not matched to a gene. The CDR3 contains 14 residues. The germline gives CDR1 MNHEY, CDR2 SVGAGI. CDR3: CASSYQGVNTEAFF. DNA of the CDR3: TGTGCCAGCAGTTACCAGGGGGTGAACACTGAAGCTTTCTTT.

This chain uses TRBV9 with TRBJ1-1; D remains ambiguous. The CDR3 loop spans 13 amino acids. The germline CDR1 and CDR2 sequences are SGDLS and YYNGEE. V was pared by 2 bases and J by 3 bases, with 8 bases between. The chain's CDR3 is CASSVGGDTEAFF. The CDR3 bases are TGTGCCAGCAGCGTCGGCGGCGACACTGAAGCTTTCTTT.

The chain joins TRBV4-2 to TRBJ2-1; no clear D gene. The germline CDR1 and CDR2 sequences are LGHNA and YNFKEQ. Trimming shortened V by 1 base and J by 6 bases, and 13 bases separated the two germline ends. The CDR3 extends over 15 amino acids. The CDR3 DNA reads TGTGCCAGCAGCCAAGGACATAGGGTAGCCAATGAGCAGTTCTTC. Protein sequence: CASSQGHRVANEQFF.

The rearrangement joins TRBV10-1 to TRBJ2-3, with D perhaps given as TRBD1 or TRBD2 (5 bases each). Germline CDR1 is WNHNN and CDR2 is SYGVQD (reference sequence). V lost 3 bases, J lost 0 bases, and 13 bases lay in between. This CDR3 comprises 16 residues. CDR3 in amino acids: CASSDFTGTSTDTQYF. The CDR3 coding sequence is TGCGCCAGCAGTGACTTCACGGGGACCAGCACAGATACGCAGTATTTT.

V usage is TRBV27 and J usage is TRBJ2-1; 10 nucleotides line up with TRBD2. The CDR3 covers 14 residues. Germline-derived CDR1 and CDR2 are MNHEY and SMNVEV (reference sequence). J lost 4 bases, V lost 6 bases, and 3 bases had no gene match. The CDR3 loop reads CASRGTSEYNEQFF. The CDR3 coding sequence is TGTGCCAGCAGGGGGACTAGCGAATACAATGAGCAGTTCTTC.